The clone carrying this T cell receptor (beta chain) was observed at least ten times. This entry is derived from a study of T-cell memory formation after mild COVID-19. Germline V gene data show CDR1 as SGHVS and CDR2 as FQNEAQ. With V trimmed by 5 bases and J by 0 bases, 10 bases remained unmatched. The CDR3 runs 17 residues. Using constant-segment primers, 5'RACE produced TCR alpha and TCR beta cDNA libraries carrying sample barcodes and UMIs. Each CDR3 protein gets one entry after TCRdb re-called the 5' RACE reads with MiXCR. The data hold roughly 300,000 distinct CDR3 sequences, with around 8% observed a single time.

Sequenced sample: PBMCs or a T cell subset sorted from them (not recorded which). The chain carries TRBV7-8 and TRBJ1-5, with 7 bases fitting TRBD1. The sequence derives from a man aged 18 to 35 who had mild COVID-19 (a few samples of this study predate the infection). Cell type and time point are not known. This CDR3 reads CASSPDRISNSNQPQHF. CDR3 sequence (DNA): TGTGCCAGCAGCCCGGACAGGATCTCCAATAGCAATCAGCCCCAGCATTTT.